This TCR beta chain was retrieved from a study of T cell changes during pregnancy in multiple sclerosis. The repertoire was sequenced with immunoSEQ multiplex PCR; TCRdb's copy has only in-frame clones and lacks some. The data contain some 30,000 clones, about 89% of them singletons. The germline V and J ends were trimmed by 0 bases and 4 bases, with 7 bases remaining between them. CDR3 length: 13 amino acids. This TCR derives from a female donor with multiple sclerosis, enrolled in a pregnancy study. The source was CD8+ T cells from peripheral blood mononuclear cells, collected in the second trimester of pregnancy. This chain links TRBV23-1 with TRBJ2-7; D is perhaps TRBD1 (5 bases). TRBV23-1 is recorded as an ORF, its role being uncertain. The CDR3 reads CASSQSSGYEQYF. CDR3 coding DNA: TGCGCCAGCAGTCAATCGTCAGGGTACGAGCAGTACTTC.